This T cell receptor (beta chain) derives from a study of CD8 T cells in Susac syndrome. RNA totalling roughly 0.45 to 1 ug underwent reverse transcription with random hexamers. TCRdb itself ran the immunoSEQ multiplex PCR reads through MiXCR, one entry per CDR3 protein. The data contain a few hundred thousand distinct CDR3 sequences, about 95% of them seen just once; the ten biggest clones take up 0.082%. This clonotype came up once. The germline V and J ends were trimmed by 3 bases and 7 bases, with 13 bases remaining between them. Looked up from germline, CDR1 is MDHEN and CDR2 is SYDVKM. The CDR3 loop spans 15 amino acids.

The chain uses TRBV28 and TRBJ1-6; no clear D. The source of this sequence is a human donor with multiple sclerosis. Sequenced material: CD4+ T cells from PBMCs. The DNA of the CDR3 is TGTGCCAGCAGTTTTCCCCGCGCAGCGAATTCACCCCTCCACTTT. Its protein is CASSFPRAANSPLHF.